This note documents a single T cell receptor (beta chain) sequence. Its cognate antigen has yet to be identified. Base qualities are not recorded, but no much larger clone differs from it by a single base. Patients with a history of autoimmune disease or receiving systemic immunosuppression were excluded from the trial. Peripheral blood for TCR sequencing was drawn from every dose cohort at baseline, at cycle 4 day 1 and at cycle 7 day 1. The samples were taken from a phase I, first-in-human, multicenter, open-label dose-escalation trial of ivuxolimab. Adults with locally advanced or metastatic melanoma, renal cell carcinoma, hepatocellular carcinoma or head and neck squamous cell carcinoma were enrolled in the trial. CD4+ and CD8+ T cells were sorted separately from peripheral blood before TCR sequencing. Genomic DNA was extracted from sorted cells for sequencing of the TCRbeta CDR3 region. The immunoSEQ Assay was used to sequence the TCRbeta CDR3 regions. In its TCRdb copy, this immuneACCESS table keeps in-frame sequences only and misses some clones. Where compared with another copy, unresolved V genes explain less than half of these, and the others have no known cause. The sample has under 95,000 clones on record, approximately 81% of them singletons. Roughly a sixth of the sample is in the top ten clones.

The data were taken from a study of OX40 agonist ivuxolimab in advanced cancers. Concerning the study at large: Ivuxolimab was a fully human IgG2 agonistic monoclonal antibody targeting the costimulatory receptor OX40 (CD134). In the dose-escalation cohort, roughly 82% of patients were male, and the mean age was roughly 60 years with a range of roughly 20 to 79. Of the roughly 51 patients in dose escalation, some 19 had hepatocellular carcinoma, about 15 had melanoma, 9 had renal cell carcinoma and 9 had head and neck cancer. Intravenous ivuxolimab was administered to patients every 2 weeks at six dose levels: 0.01, 0.1, 0.3, 1.5, 3 and 10 mg/kg. Partial responses occurred in three dose-escalation patients: two with cutaneous melanoma and one with hepatocellular carcinoma. The paper covers the monotherapy dose-escalation part of the phase I ivuxolimab trial, which included N of about 50 patients. Prior anti-PD-1, anti-PD-L1 or anti-CTLA-4 therapy was permitted, and approximately 42% of dose-escalation patients had received checkpoint inhibitors. The purpose of peripheral TCRbeta sequencing was to test whether ivuxolimab changed TCR sequence diversity and led to clonal T-cell expansion. Study-wide findings and limitations: Antigen specificity was not determined for the clonally expanded peripheral T cells. Low levels of normalized T-cell clonal expansion were also shown by some nonresponding patients. At doses of 0.1 to 3.0 mg/kg, clonal expansion of both CD4+ and CD8+ T cells in blood was seen between baseline and week 6. Partial responders in the 0.1-3.0 mg/kg groups had among the lowest normalized peripheral clonal expansion, especially among CD8+ T cells. After ivuxolimab, expanded clones were on average more numerous among CD8+ T cells than among CD4+ T cells.

The CDR3 spans 17 residues, from the cysteine through the phenylalanine. Here the CDR3 DNA is all that survives: 51 bases in frame from base 1. The germline V gene (reference sequence) sets CDR1 to WNHNN and CDR2 to SYGVQD. V and J are trimmed by 3 bases and 4 bases, and the gene matches miss 9 bases of the junction. The receptor comes from an adult with an advanced solid tumor such as melanoma, head and neck, liver or kidney cancer. The V gene is TRBV10-1 and the J gene is TRBJ2-5; TRBD1 matches 12 bases in the middle. The sequences come from CD4+ or CD8+ T cells sorted from blood, collected in a trial of the OX40 agonist ivuxolimab. The bases read TGCGCCAGCAGTGACCCACGGGACAGGGGGCGAGGAGAGACCCAGTACTTC. Translated, it gives CASSDPRDRGRGETQYF.